These T cell receptor beta chains were read from a single sample in a study of response to subunit inactivated influenza vaccine. TCRdb reprocessed the RT-PCR reads with MiXCR, giving one entry per CDR3 protein. Here the sample spans around 750,000 distinct CDR3 sequences, approximately 22% being singletons. This material consisted of PBMCs from blood, taken 5 days after vaccination. These receptors all come from a man between 50 and 59 years old who received an inactivated influenza vaccine. The CDR3 runs from the conserved cysteine through the conserved F or W. D genes are given only for firm matches. Clone size appears in some rows only: once, few, many, or a class for an expanded clone.

>TRBJ1-2|.|few|TRBV4-2
CASSQGLGREANYGYTF
TGTGCCAGCAGCCAAGGTTTAGGACGGGAAGCTAACTATGGCTACACCTTC
>TRBJ2-4|TRBD2|.|TRBV7-2
CVSSEGLAANIQYF
TGTGTCAGCAGCGAGGGACTAGCCGCAAACATTCAGTACTTC
>TRBJ2-7|.|.|TRBV7-9
CASSFQGGSSYEQYF
TGTGCCAGCAGCTTCCAGGGTGGGAGCTCCTACGAGCAGTACTTC
>TRBJ2-5|TRBD1|.|TRBV28
CASITTGGGETQYF
TGTGCCAGCATCACGACAGGGGGCGGAGAGACCCAGTACTTC
>TRBJ1-5|.|many|TRBV12-3/TRBV12-4
CASSPGQVSNQPQHF
TGTGCCAGCAGCCCGGGACAAGTTAGCAATCAGCCCCAGCATTTT
>TRBJ2-1|TRBD1|.|TRBV25-1
CASSVQGAGNEQFF
TGTGCCAGCAGTGTCCAGGGGGCGGGTAATGAGCAGTTCTTC
>TRBJ2-7|TRBD1|many|TRBV7-8
CASSLLSGTGTFQSYEQYF
TGTGCCAGCAGCTTATTATCCGGGACAGGGACCTTCCAGTCCTACGAGCAGTACTTC
>TRBJ1-6|.|few|TRBV30
CAWSGVNSYNSPLHF
TGTGCCTGGAGTGGAGTAAACTCCTATAATTCACCCCTCCACTTT
>TRBJ2-3|.|few|TRBV20-1
CSARAGIPTDTQYF
TGCAGTGCTAGAGCGGGGATACCCACAGATACGCAGTATTTT
>TRBJ2-7|.|few|TRBV12-3/TRBV12-4
CASSLYRDHEQYF
TGTGCCAGCAGTTTATACAGGGACCACGAGCAGTACTTC
>TRBJ2-2|.|.|TRBV20-1
CSASGQGATGELFF
TGCAGTGCTAGTGGGCAGGGTGCCACCGGGGAGCTGTTTTTT
>TRBJ2-1|.|once|TRBV20-1
CSARDLGSFHNEQFF
TGCAGTGCTAGAGATCTCGGTAGTTTCCACAATGAGCAGTTCTTC
>TRBJ2-3|TRBD1|.|TRBV10-3
CAISTYRGLHTDTQYF
TGTGCCATCAGTACCTACAGGGGGTTACACACAGATACGCAGTATTTT
>TRBJ2-5|TRBD2|few|TRBV7-2
CASSGLGGLAGTETQYF
TGTGCCAGCAGCGGTCTGGGGGGACTAGCGGGGACCGAGACCCAGTACTTC
>TRBJ2-3|TRBD2|few|TRBV11-2
CASSSGLARDTQYF
TGTGCCAGCAGCTCCGGACTAGCGAGAGATACGCAGTATTTT
>TRBJ2-7|TRBD1|.|TRBV7-8
CASSLRTGGIDEQYF
TGTGCCAGCAGCTTGAGAACAGGGGGAATCGACGAGCAGTACTTC
>TRBJ2-7|.|few|TRBV15
CATSSPITGVYEQYF
TGTGCCACCAGCAGTCCTATTACAGGAGTCTACGAGCAGTACTTC
>TRBJ2-1|TRBD1|.|TRBV12-3/TRBV12-4
CASSSAGQGSFEQFF
TGTGCCAGCAGTTCCGCGGGACAGGGTTCCTTTGAGCAGTTCTTC
>TRBJ2-5|.|.|TRBV9
CASSVAAGEETQYF
TGTGCCAGCAGCGTAGCCGCAGGGGAAGAGACCCAGTACTTC
>TRBJ1-2|.|few|TRBV5-1
CASSLVASRGYGYTF
TGCGCCAGCAGCTTGGTGGCCTCGAGAGGCTATGGCTACACCTTC
>TRBJ2-1|TRBD2|.|TRBV9
CASSVGTSHNEQFF
TGTGCCAGCAGCGTAGGGACTAGCCACAATGAGCAGTTCTTC
>TRBJ2-1|TRBD1|.|TRBV12-3/TRBV12-4
CASSRTGGVNEQFF
TGTGCCAGCAGCCGCACAGGGGGCGTCAATGAGCAGTTCTTC